This TCR beta chain was observed in a study of identical twins. Study results and caveats: Alpha sequences out of frame and shared by twins had excess low generation probability.

There are many counts of this clonotype. The antigen is undetermined. At one end the junction does not follow the germline gene, possibly because of a read error. CDR1 MGHRA and CDR2 YSYEKL come from the germline V gene. This CDR3 comprises 15 residues. Healthy Caucasians made up all donors. After template switching added a universal primer site, the resulting cDNA carried unique molecular identifiers. TCRdb analysed the 5' RACE reads with MiXCR anew, one entry per CDR3 protein. The sample consists of about 890,000 distinct CDR3 sequences, 9% to 15% of them appearing once. The data also belong to a second study, concerning yellow fever vaccine responses in identical twins. As that study records: On the reported evidence, twins' vaccine T cell responses seemed partly convergent and partly personalized.

Sequencing used PBMCs. The chain is built from TRBV4-1 and TRBJ2-5; D perhaps matches TRBD2 (6 bases). This TCR derives from a woman between 18 and 29 years old in good health. Here the CDR3 reads CASRQGWGVQETQYF. CDR3 DNA sequence: TGCGCCAGCAGACAAGGTTGGGGGGTGCAAGAGACCCAGTACTTC.